The 2 T cell receptor beta chains in this list originate from one sample, sequenced in a study of cytomegalovirus exposure and HLA in healthy donors. PCR amplification relied on 60 Vbeta primers (plus 13 Jbeta primers). Data came from immunoSEQ multiplex PCR; TCRdb stores just in-frame clones and leaves some out. The data contain roughly 110,000 clones, just over 70% of them singletons. The sample was PBMCs. Every receptor here comes from a boy aged 5-17 years in good health and CMV-seronegative.

This clone is a singleton in its sample. The chain couples TRBV2 to TRBJ2-5; D is perhaps TRBD2 (6 bases). V gave up 6 bases and J gave up 3 bases, with 14 bases separating them. Germline V gene data show CDR1 as SNHLY and CDR2 as FYNNEI. The CDR3 totals 14 residues. The CDR3 coding sequence is TGTGCCAGCAGGGGGGGAAGGTACGAAGAGACCCAGTACTTC. Protein product: CASRGGRYEETQYF.

CDR3 DNA sequence: TGTGCCAGCAGTCCAGGGTCCTATGGCTACACCTTC. This gives the protein CASSPGSYGYTF. This chain uses TRBV25-1 with TRBJ1-2, with a possible D match to TRBD1 (5 bases). The CDR3 has 12 amino acids. Trimming took off 5 bases at V and 4 bases at J, with 8 bases between the two ends. CDR1 and CDR2 (germline): MGHDK, SYGVNS.